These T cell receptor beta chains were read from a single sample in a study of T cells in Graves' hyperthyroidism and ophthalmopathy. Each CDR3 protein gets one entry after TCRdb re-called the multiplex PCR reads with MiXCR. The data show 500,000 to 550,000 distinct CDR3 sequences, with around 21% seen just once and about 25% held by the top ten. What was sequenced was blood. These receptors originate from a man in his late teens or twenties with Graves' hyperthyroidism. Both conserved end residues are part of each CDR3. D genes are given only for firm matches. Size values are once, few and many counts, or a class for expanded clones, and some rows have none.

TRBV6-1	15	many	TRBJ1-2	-	TGTGCCGGCAGCACCACCGGGACGGGTTCTTATGGCTACACCTTC	CAGSTTGTGSYGYTF
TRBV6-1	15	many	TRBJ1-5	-	TGTGCCAGCAGCCAAAGTGCAGGGGCGGGTCAGCCCCAGCATTTT	CASSQSAGAGQPQHF
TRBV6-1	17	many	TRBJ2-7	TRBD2	TGTGCCAGCAGTGAAGGCGGATCGAGCGGGGATCCCTACGAGCAGTACTTC	CASSEGGSSGDPYEQYF
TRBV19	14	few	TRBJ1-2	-	TGTGCCAGTAGTCCCCCGAGCGGTTTTTATGGCTACACCTTC	CASSPPSGFYGYTF
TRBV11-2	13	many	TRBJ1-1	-	TGTGCCAGCAGACCCCGGACGGGGGCTGAAGCTTTCTTT	CASRPRTGAEAFF
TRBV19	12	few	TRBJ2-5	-	TGTGCCAGTAGTCTCTCTGGGACGCCCCAGTACTTC	CASSLSGTPQYF
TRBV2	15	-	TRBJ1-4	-	TGTGCCAGCAGTGAAACAGGGACAACTAATGAAAAACTGTTTTTT	CASSETGTTNEKLFF
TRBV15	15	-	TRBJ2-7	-	TGTGCCACCAGCCTTCTGGCGGGGCCCGGGGTAGAGCAGTACTTC	CATSLLAGPGVEQYF
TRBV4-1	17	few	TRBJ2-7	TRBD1	TGCGCCAGCAGCCAAGTTATAATCAGACAGGGGCGTTACGAGCAGTACTTC	CASSQVIIRQGRYEQYF
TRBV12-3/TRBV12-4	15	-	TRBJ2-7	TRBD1	TGTGCCAGCAGTTGGGGGACAGGGGGGCTCGACGAGCAGTACTTC	CASSWGTGGLDEQYF
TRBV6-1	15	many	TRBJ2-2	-	TGTGCCAGCAGTGTAAGGGGAAGGAACACCGGGGAGCTGTTTTTT	CASSVRGRNTGELFF
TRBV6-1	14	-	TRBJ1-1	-	TGTGCCAGCAGTGTCTCCTCGAGGGGCACTGAAGCTTTCTTT	CASSVSSRGTEAFF
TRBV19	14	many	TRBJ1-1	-	TGTGCCAGTAGGGACACCCAGATGAACTCCGAAGCTTTCTTT	CASRDTQMNSEAFF